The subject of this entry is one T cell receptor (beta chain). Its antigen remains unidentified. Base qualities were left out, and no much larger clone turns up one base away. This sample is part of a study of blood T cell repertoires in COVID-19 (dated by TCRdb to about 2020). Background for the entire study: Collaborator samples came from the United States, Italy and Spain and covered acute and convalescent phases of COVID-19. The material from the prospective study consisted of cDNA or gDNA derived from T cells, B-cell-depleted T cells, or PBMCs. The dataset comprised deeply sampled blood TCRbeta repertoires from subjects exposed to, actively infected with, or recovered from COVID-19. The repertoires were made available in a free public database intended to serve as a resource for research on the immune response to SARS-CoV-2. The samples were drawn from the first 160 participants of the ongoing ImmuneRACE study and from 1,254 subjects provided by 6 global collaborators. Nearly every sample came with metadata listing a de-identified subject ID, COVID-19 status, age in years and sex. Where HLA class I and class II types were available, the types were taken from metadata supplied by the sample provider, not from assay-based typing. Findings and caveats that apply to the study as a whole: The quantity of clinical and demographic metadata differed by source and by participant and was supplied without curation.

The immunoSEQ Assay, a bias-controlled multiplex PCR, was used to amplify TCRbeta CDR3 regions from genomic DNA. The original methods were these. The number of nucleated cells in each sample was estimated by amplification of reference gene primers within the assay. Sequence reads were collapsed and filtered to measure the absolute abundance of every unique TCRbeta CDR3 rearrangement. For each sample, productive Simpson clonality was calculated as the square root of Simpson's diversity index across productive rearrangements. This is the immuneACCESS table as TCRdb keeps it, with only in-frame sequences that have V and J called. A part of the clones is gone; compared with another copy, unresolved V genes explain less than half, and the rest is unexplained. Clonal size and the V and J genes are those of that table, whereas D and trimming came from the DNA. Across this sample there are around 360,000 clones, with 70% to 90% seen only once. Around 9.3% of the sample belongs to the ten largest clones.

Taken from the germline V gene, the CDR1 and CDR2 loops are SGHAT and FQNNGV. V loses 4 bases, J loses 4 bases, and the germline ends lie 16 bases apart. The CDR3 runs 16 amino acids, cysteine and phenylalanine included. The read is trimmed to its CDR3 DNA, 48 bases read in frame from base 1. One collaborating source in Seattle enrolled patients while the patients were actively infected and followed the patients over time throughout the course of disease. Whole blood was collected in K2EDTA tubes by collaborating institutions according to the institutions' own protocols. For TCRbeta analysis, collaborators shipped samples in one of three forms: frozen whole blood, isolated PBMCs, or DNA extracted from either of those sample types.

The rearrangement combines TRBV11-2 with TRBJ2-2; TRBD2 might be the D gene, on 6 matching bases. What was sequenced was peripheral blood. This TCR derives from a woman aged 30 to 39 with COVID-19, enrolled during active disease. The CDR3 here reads CASSSLGLYATGELFF. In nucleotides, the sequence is TGTGCCAGCAGCTCCTTAGGACTATACGCCACCGGGGAGCTGTTTTTT. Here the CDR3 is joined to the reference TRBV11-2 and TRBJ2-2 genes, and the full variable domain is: EAGVAQSPRYKIIEKRQSVAFWCNPISGHATLYWYQQILGQGPKLLIQFQNNGVVDDSQLPKDRFSAERLKGVDSTLKIQPAKLEDSAVYLCASSSLGLYATGELFFGEGSRLTVL.